The 32 T cell receptor beta chains below all came from one sample that was sequenced in a study of identical twins. TCRdb re-called the 5' RACE reads with MiXCR, one entry per CDR3 protein. The data show some 300,000 distinct CDR3 sequences, 9% to 15% seen once. These data were also reused for a study on yellow fever vaccine responses in identical twins.

The sequenced sample consisted of CD8+ T cells sorted from blood. The source of these receptors is a woman between 18 and 30 years old in good health.

This clonotype occurred many times. The rearrangement links TRBV7-8 to TRBJ2-3; a weak D match, TRBD1 (6 bases). This CDR3 has 15 residues. V lost 4 bases and J 0 bases, leaving 11 bases between the germline ends. Per germline, CDR1 SGHVS and CDR2 FQNEAQ. This CDR3 reads CASSYNRESTDTQYF. CDR3 coding DNA: TGTGCCAGCAGCTATAACAGGGAAAGCACAGATACGCAGTATTTT.

This clonotype was detected a few times. The chain has TRBV12-3 or TRBV12-4 and TRBJ2-3, with TRBD2 matching over 10 bases. The V and J ends lost 6 bases and 6 bases, in that order; junction bases with no gene match: 12. The length of the CDR3 is 16 residues. The CDR3 DNA reads TGTGCCAGCAGCCCAACAAGCGGGAGGGCCGCGGATACGCAGTATTTT. Its translation is CASSPTSGRAADTQYF.

This clonotype was counted only a few times. V usage is TRBV27 and J usage is TRBJ2-1; D ambiguous. The CDR3 spans 15 residues. Germline V gene lookup returns CDR1 MNHEY and CDR2 SMNVEV (reference sequence). V was pared by 2 bases and J by 10 bases, with 18 bases between. The CDR3 sequence is CASSLPGRSRQEQFF. The CDR3 region has the DNA TGTGCCAGCAGTTTACCCGGGCGCTCCCGGCAGGAGCAGTTCTTC.

This clonotype was counted a few times. The V gene is TRBV6-5, the J gene TRBJ2-3; 10 bases fit TRBD2. The germline V gene encodes CDR1 MNHEY and CDR2 SVGAGI. The V gene end was trimmed by 4 bases and the J gene end by 0 bases; junction bases not matched to a gene: 4. The CDR3 length is 16 residues. The DNA for the CDR3 is TGTGCCAGCAGTTTCCTAGCGGGGGCGAGCACAGATACGCAGTATTTT. Translation gives CASSFLAGASTDTQYF.

The chain combines TRBV12-3 or TRBV12-4 with TRBJ2-1; TRBD2 aligns across 7 bases. The V and J ends lost 1 base and 8 bases, in that order; junction bases with no gene match: 5. CDR3 size: 14 residues. CDR3 nucleotide sequence: TGTGCCAGCAGTTTAGGGACTAGGGAAGATGAGCAGTTCTTC. Encoded protein: CASSLGTREDEQFF.

This clonotype was seen a handful of times. The V and J genes are TRBV7-9 and TRBJ2-3; 13 bases match TRBD2. V gave up 7 bases and J gave up 1 base; unmatched junction bases: 5. This CDR3 is 16 amino acids long. Per the germline V gene, CDR1 is SEHNR and CDR2 is FQNEAQ (reference sequence). CDR3 DNA sequence: TGTGCCAGCACCCGGACTAGCGGGAGCGGCACAGATACGCAGTATTTT. Protein: CASTRTSGSGTDTQYF.

The chain uses TRBV7-9 and TRBJ2-7, with D maybe TRBD1 (5 bases). Trimming removed 5 bases from V and 4 bases from J, with 21 bases in between. This CDR3 is built from 16 residues. Germline V gene data show CDR1 as SEHNR and CDR2 as FQNEAQ (reference sequence). The CDR3 protein is CASSNLERTNSYEQYF. The CDR3 DNA follows: TGTGCCAGCAGCAACTTAGAACGGACAAACAGTTACGAGCAGTACTTC.

The sample holds a few counts of this clonotype. This sequence joins TRBV4-1 and TRBJ2-7; possible D gene TRBD2, 5 bases. CDR1 is MGHRA, CDR2 YSYEKL, per germline. The germline V and J ends were trimmed by 0 bases and 1 base, with 13 bases remaining between them. The CDR3 contains 16 residues. The CDR3 region has the DNA TGCGCCAGCAGCCAAGACCCTTTACAGCGGTCCTACGAGCAGTACTTC. Amino acids: CASSQDPLQRSYEQYF.

J is TRBJ1-4 and V is TRBV5-6, with TRBD1 as a possible D gene (5 bases). The germline V gene has CDR1 SGHDT and CDR2 YYEEEE. The CDR3 contains 15 residues. Trimming left V 4 bases short and J 8 bases short, with 18 bases between. As DNA, the CDR3 is TGTGCCAGCAGCCATGGCGGTATAGGGGACGAAAAACTGTTTTTT. This encodes CASSHGGIGDEKLFF.

The genes are TRBV6-1 and TRBJ2-2, with D perhaps matching TRBD1 or TRBD2 (5 bases each). V was trimmed by 7 bases and J by 0 bases, leaving 12 bases between them. Germline V gives CDR1 MNHNS, CDR2 SASEGT. CDR3 length: 15 residues. The CDR3 bases are TGTGCCAGCACCCTGAGGGACGCGAACACCGGGGAGCTGTTTTTT. The encoded protein is CASTLRDANTGELFF.

Concerning this clonotype: With a much larger clone just one base away, this may be a read error. This chain connects TRBV4-1 to TRBJ2-1; D unresolved. This CDR3 is 14 amino acids long. CDR1 is MGHRA and CDR2 is YSYEKL in the germline V gene. Trimming left V 1 base short and J 6 bases short, with 10 bases between. The CDR3 loop is CASSQVRLSNEQFF. CDR3 sequence (DNA): TGCGCCAGCAGCCAAGTTCGTCTATCCAATGAGCAGTTCTTC.

This clonotype was seen a handful of times. The CDR3 protein is CASSFLVSTGELFF. The DNA for the CDR3 is TGTGCCAGCAGTTTTTTAGTTTCCACCGGGGAGCTGTTTTTT. This chain links TRBV12-3 or TRBV12-4 with TRBJ2-2, with unresolved D. The CDR3 has 14 amino acids. V was trimmed by 3 bases and J by 4 bases, leaving 9 bases between them.

This clonotype was recorded many times. In nucleotides, the CDR3 is TGTGCCAGCAGCTTTGGCGGGGGGGCATCCGATACGCAGTATTTT. It translates to CASSFGGGASDTQYF. The J gene is TRBJ2-3, the V gene TRBV5-6; TRBD2 aligns across 9 bases. The germline CDR1 and CDR2 sequences are SGHDT and YYEEEE. The CDR3 spans 15 residues. The J segment lost 6 bases and the V segment lost 2 bases, leaving 7 bases of the junction unmatched. Filled out from reference TRBV5-6 and TRBJ2-3, the complete variable domain reads DAGVTQSPTHLIKTRGQQVTLRCSPKSGHDTVSWYQQALGQGPQFIFQYYEEEERQRGNFPDRFSGHQFPNYSSELNVNALLLGDSALYLCASSFGGGASDTQYFGPGTRLTVL.

This clonotype showed up many times. The chain joins TRBV28 to TRBJ2-3; 8 bases are a match to TRBD2. Germline V gene data show CDR1 as MDHEN and CDR2 as SYDVKM. This CDR3 is 15 amino acids long. Trimming removed 6 bases from V and 5 bases from J; junction bases left unmatched: 10. In DNA, the CDR3 is TGTGCCAGCAGCCCCCGGCGGGGGGTCGGAGATACGCAGTATTTT. Amino acids: CASSPRRGVGDTQYF. The whole variable domain, filled in from reference TRBV28 and TRBJ2-3, reads DVKVTQSSRYLVKRTGEKVFLECVQDMDHENMFWYRQDPGLGLRLIYFSYDVKMKEKGDIPEGYSVSREKKERFSLILESASTNQTSMYLCASSPRRGVGDTQYFGPGTRLTVL.

This clonotype turned up a few times. The chain links TRBV7-9 to TRBJ1-1; perhaps TRBD1 as D (6 bases). V was cut by 7 bases and J by 3 bases, with 12 bases left in between. The V gene's germline CDR1 is SEHNR and CDR2 FQNEAQ (reference sequence). The CDR3 is made up of 13 amino acids. The CDR3 DNA reads as TGTGCCAGCACCCTCGGGGGGCACACTGAAGCTTTCTTT. Protein product: CASTLGGHTEAFF.

This clonotype showed up just a few times. The CDR3: CATSDFYADREQFF. The DNA for the CDR3 is TGTGCCACCAGTGATTTTTACGCGGACAGGGAGCAGTTCTTC. The rearrangement links TRBV24-1 to TRBJ2-1; 7 nucleotides line up with TRBD1. CDR3 length: 14 amino acids. V lost 1 base and J lost 10; bases outside the gene matches: 6. Germline CDR1 and CDR2: KGHDR and SFDVKD.

A few counts support this clonotype. The CDR3 sequence is CASSSTGDYGYTF. The CDR3 DNA is TGTGCCAGCAGCTCTACAGGGGACTATGGCTACACCTTC. The V call is TRBV7-9, the J call TRBJ1-2; 7 nucleotides agree with TRBD1. The V gene end was trimmed by 4 bases and the J gene end by 3 bases; junction bases not matched to a gene: 2. CDR3 size: 13 residues. The germline gives CDR1 SEHNR, CDR2 FQNEAQ (reference sequence). The full variable domain, with the rest looked up from reference TRBV7-9 and TRBJ1-2, is DTGVSQNPRHKITKRGQNVTFRCDPISEHNRLYWYRQTLGQGPEFLTYFQNEAQLEKSRLLSDRFSAERPKGSFSTLEIQRTEQGDSAMYLCASSSTGDYGYTFGSGTRLTVV.

Of note for this clonotype: At one end the junction does not follow the germline gene, possibly because of a read error. This rearrangement joins TRBV9 to TRBJ2-3; D call uncertain. There are 14 residues in the CDR3. Germline loops: CDR1 SGDLS, CDR2 YYNGEE. CDR3 nucleotides: TGTGCCAGCAGTGGACCCCCTCGCACGGATACGCAGTATTTT. Protein product: CASSGPPRTDTQYF.

The chain joins TRBV28 to TRBJ2-1; 10 positions match TRBD2. Germline V gene data show CDR1 as MDHEN and CDR2 as SYDVKM. The length of the CDR3 is 14 residues. J lost 5 bases, V lost 4 bases, and 2 bases had no gene match. CDR3 in DNA: TGTGCCAGCAGTTCAGGGACTAGCGACAATGAGCAGTTCTTC. Amino acids: CASSSGTSDNEQFF.

On this clonotype: Possible read error: a much larger clone is one base away. V gene TRBV5-5 combines with J gene TRBJ2-7, with 13 bases that match TRBD2. Germline V gives CDR1 SGHKS, CDR2 YYEKEE (reference sequence). The CDR3 consists of 15 residues. The CDR3 is CASSLGTSGTEEQHF. CDR3 bases: TGTGCCAGCAGCTTAGGGACTAGCGGGACTGAAGAGCAGCACTTC.

The chain is built from TRBV4-1 and TRBJ1-1; D is unresolved. The ends were cut back, 2 bases at V and 2 bases at J, with 9 bases in the middle. Germline CDR1 is MGHRA and CDR2 is YSYEKL. The CDR3 contains 14 residues. The CDR3 reads CASSQHAGNTEAFF. Written as DNA, the CDR3 is TGCGCCAGCAGCCAACATGCGGGTAACACTGAAGCTTTCTTT.

The gene calls are TRBV7-8 and TRBJ2-5; TRBD1 or TRBD2 may be the D gene (6 bases each). Germline values: CDR1 SGHVS, CDR2 FQNEAQ. The V and J ends lost 8 bases and 5 bases respectively, with 24 bases between them. This CDR3 contains 16 residues. The CDR3 region is CASGLKYREGGETQYF. In nucleotides, the CDR3 is TGTGCCAGCGGTCTTAAGTACAGGGAAGGAGGGGAGACCCAGTACTTC. Together with reference TRBV7-8 and TRBJ2-5, the CDR3 gives the full variable domain: GAGVSQSPRYKVAKRGQDVALRCDPISGHVSLFWYQQALGQGPEFLTYFQNEAQLDKSGLPSDRFFAERPEGSVSTLKIQRTQQEDSAVYLCASGLKYREGGETQYFGPGTRLLVL.

This clonotype turned up a few times. J is TRBJ2-1 and V is TRBV2; TRBD1 matches 9 bases. V lost 3 bases and J lost 8; bases outside the gene matches: 8. The CDR3 has 15 residues. Germline V gene data show CDR1 as SNHLY and CDR2 as FYNNEI. The CDR3 DNA reads as TGTGCCAGCAGTGACCGGGACAGGGCTCAATATGAGCAGTTCTTC. Encoded protein: CASSDRDRAQYEQFF.

This clonotype has just one count. The chain uses TRBV7-6 and TRBJ2-1; no firm D call. This CDR3 has 16 amino acids. V was trimmed by 2 bases and J by 6 bases, leaving 17 bases between them. Germline V CDR1 and CDR2: SGHVS, FNYEAQ. The CDR3 DNA is TGTGCCAGCAGCTTAAGTATCTGGGCCGGATCCAATGAGCAGTTCTTC. It translates to CASSLSIWAGSNEQFF.

The genes are TRBV4-1 and TRBJ1-1; 7 bases agree with TRBD1. Trimming removed 4 bases from V and 3 bases from J; junction bases left unmatched: 8. Per germline, CDR1 MGHRA and CDR2 YSYEKL. The CDR3 has 15 amino acids. CDR3 bases: TGCGCCAGCAGCCCAGGGGGTACAGGGGACACTGAAGCTTTCTTT. Its translation is CASSPGGTGDTEAFF.

V and J are TRBV9 and TRBJ2-7; 7 bases are shared with TRBD1. Germline assignment: CDR1 SGDLS and CDR2 YYNGEE. The length of the CDR3 is 14 residues. After removal of 3 bases from V and 1 base from J, the junction contained 4 bases not matched to a gene. The CDR3 is CASSEATGSYEQYF. The CDR3, as DNA: TGTGCCAGCAGCGAGGCGACAGGGTCCTACGAGCAGTACTTC.

This clonotype was seen a few times. The V call is TRBV24-1, the J call TRBJ2-1; D remains unclear. V dropped 10 bases and J dropped 0 bases, with 9 bases sitting between them. The V gene's germline CDR1 is KGHDR and CDR2 SFDVKD. There are 13 residues in the CDR3. The CDR3 nucleotides read TGTGCCACGGGCGGAGCCTCCTACAATGAGCAGTTCTTC. It encodes CATGGASYNEQFF.

The chain has TRBV14 and TRBJ2-3; 10 bases align to TRBD2. Germline V gene data show CDR1 as SGHDN and CDR2 as FVKESK. J gave up 6 bases and V 6 bases, and 9 bases lay outside the gene matches. This CDR3 comprises 15 residues. The CDR3 sequence: CASRMSGGASDTQYF. The CDR3 nucleotides read TGTGCCAGCAGGATGAGCGGGGGGGCATCCGATACGCAGTATTTT.

This clonotype was seen more than once but under ten times. The rearrangement uses TRBV3-1 and TRBJ2-1; D is undetermined. Germline values: CDR1 LGHDT, CDR2 YNNKEL (reference sequence). This CDR3 contains 15 residues. Trimming pared 6 bases from V and 8 bases from J, leaving 20 bases between. CDR3 nucleotide sequence: TGTGCCAGCAGTTCGAAGCCCCGTGGCCGGGATGAGCAGTTCTTC. As protein: CASSSKPRGRDEQFF.

The chain has TRBV15 and TRBJ2-7; tentative D call: TRBD2 (5 bases). The CDR3 is made up of 13 amino acids. The V end was cut by 8 bases, the J end by 2 bases, with 13 bases between. In germline, CDR1 is LNHNV, CDR2 YYDKDF (reference sequence). The CDR3 DNA reads as TGTGCCACCGCCCCGGGATTGACCTACGAGCAGTACTTC. Protein product: CATAPGLTYEQYF.

This clonotype came up many times. This rearrangement joins TRBV20-1 to TRBJ2-7; the D gene is possibly TRBD2 (5 bases). This CDR3 spans 16 amino acids. Trimming cost V 1 base and J 0 bases, with 16 bases left between them. Per the germline V gene, CDR1 is DFQATT and CDR2 is SNEGSKA (reference sequence). CDR3 sequence: CSARGLAGRSSYEQYF. The CDR3 region has the DNA TGCAGTGCTAGAGGCCTAGCAGGCCGGAGCTCCTACGAGCAGTACTTC.

This clonotype showed up just a few times. V usage is TRBV6-5 and J usage is TRBJ1-2, with TRBD1 as a possible D gene (5 bases). CDR3 size: 13 residues. Per germline, CDR1 MNHEY and CDR2 SVGAGI. V dropped 0 bases and J dropped 4 bases, with 6 bases sitting between them. The chain's CDR3 is CASSYSGVYGYTF. CDR3 DNA sequence: TGTGCCAGCAGTTACTCAGGGGTCTATGGCTACACCTTC.